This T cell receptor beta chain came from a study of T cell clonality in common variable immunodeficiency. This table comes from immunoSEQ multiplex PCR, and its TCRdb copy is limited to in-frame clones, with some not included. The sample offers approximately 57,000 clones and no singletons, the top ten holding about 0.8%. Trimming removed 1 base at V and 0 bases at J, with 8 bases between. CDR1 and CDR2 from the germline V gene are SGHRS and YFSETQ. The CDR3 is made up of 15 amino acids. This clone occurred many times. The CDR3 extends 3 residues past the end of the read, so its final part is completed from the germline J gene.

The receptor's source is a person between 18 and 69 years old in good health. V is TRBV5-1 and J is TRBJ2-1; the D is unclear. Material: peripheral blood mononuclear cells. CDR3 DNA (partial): TGCGCCAGCAGCTTGCGTGGTAGCTCCTACAATGAG. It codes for CASSLRGSSYNE. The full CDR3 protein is CASSLRGSSYNEQFF. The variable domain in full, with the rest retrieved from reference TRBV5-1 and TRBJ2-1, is KAGVTQTPRYLIKTRGQQVTLSCSPISGHRSVSWYQQTPGQGLQFLFEYFSETQRNKGNFPGRFSGRQFSNSRSEMNVSTLELGDSALYLCASSLRGSSYNEQFFGPGTRLTVL.